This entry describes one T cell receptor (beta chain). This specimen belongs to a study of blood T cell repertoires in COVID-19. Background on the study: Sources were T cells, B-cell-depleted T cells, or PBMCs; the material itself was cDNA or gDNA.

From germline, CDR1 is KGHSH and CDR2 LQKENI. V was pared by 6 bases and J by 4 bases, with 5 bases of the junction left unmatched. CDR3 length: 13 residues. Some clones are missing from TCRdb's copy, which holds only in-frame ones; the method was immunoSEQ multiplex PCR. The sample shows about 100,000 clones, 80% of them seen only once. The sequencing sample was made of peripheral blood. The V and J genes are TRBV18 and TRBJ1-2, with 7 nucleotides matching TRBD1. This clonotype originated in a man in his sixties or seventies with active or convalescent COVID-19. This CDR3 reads CASSPDRVYGYTF. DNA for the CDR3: TGTGCCAGCTCCCCAGACAGGGTCTATGGCTACACCTTC. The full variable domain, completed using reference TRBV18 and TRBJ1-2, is NAGVMQNPRHLVRRRGQEARLRCSPMKGHSHVYWYRQLPEEGLKFMVYLQKENIIDESGMPKERFSAEFPKEGPSILRIQQVVRGDSAAYFCASSPDRVYGYTFGSGTRLTVV.